A single sample is the source of the 26 T cell receptor beta chains below, sequenced in a study of T-cell reconstitution after alpha-beta-depleted transplantation in children. A TCRbeta library incorporating unique molecular identifiers was prepared. MiXCR, applied by TCRdb to the PCR reads, yields one record per CDR3 protein. The sample lists 440,000 or so distinct CDR3 sequences; about a tenth were seen once. The sequences come from PBMCs from the stem cell graft donor, collected from the stem cell graft. The receptors derive from a human donor who donated a stem cell graft to a child with acute myeloid leukemia.

The V gene is TRBV5-1, the J gene TRBJ2-2; D possibly corresponds to TRBD1 (6 bases). V lost 9 bases and J 0 bases, leaving 12 bases between the germline ends. CDR3 size: 14 residues. CDR1 is SGHRS and CDR2 is YFSETQ in the germline V gene. The chain's CDR3 is CATMDSPNTGELFF. For the CDR3, the DNA is TGCGCCACCATGGACAGTCCGAACACCGGGGAGCTGTTTTTT.

This sequence joins TRBV6-5 and TRBJ1-1; no reliable D call. V lost 2 bases, J lost 5 bases, and 9 bases lay in between. The germline V gene has CDR1 MNHEY and CDR2 SVGAGI. The CDR3 spans 13 residues. The CDR3 loop reads CASSYDRRTEAFF. DNA of the CDR3: TGTGCCAGCAGTTACGATAGGCGGACTGAAGCTTTCTTT.

V is TRBV7-2 and J is TRBJ2-1, with D possibly matching TRBD2 (6 bases). Trimming left V 3 bases short and J 2 bases short, with 29 bases between. The CDR3 is 21 residues long. Looked up from germline, CDR1 is SGHTA and CDR2 is FQGNSA. The CDR3 protein is CASSFVAGGLPGNSAYNEQFF. DNA for the CDR3: TGTGCCAGCAGCTTTGTCGCCGGGGGTCTGCCCGGAAACAGCGCCTACAATGAGCAGTTCTTC.

This clonotype has a handful of counts. V gene TRBV20-1 combines with J gene TRBJ2-1, with D perhaps matching TRBD2 (5 bases). V was clipped by 3 bases and J by 3 bases, with 21 bases between them. This CDR3 has 17 amino acids. Germline V lookup: CDR1 DFQATT, CDR2 SNEGSKA (reference sequence). The CDR3 is CSARSGEDSSVYNEQFF. In DNA form, the CDR3 reads TGCAGTGCTAGGTCCGGGGAAGACTCTTCGGTCTACAATGAGCAGTTCTTC.

This clonotype was seen many times. The chain is built from TRBV24-1 and TRBJ2-1, with D uncertain. Germline V gene sequence: CDR1 KGHDR, CDR2 SFDVKD. The CDR3 spans 13 residues. Between the trimmed V and J ends, which lost 1 base and 10 bases, there was a span of 10 bases. This CDR3 is CATSDFAKAEQFF. The CDR3 DNA reads as TGTGCCACCAGTGATTTTGCCAAAGCAGAGCAGTTCTTC.

The chain is built from TRBV5-1 and TRBJ2-7, with TRBD2 identical over 14 bases. Germline V gene sequence: CDR1 SGHRS, CDR2 YFSETQ. With 4 bases clipped from V and 4 bases from J, the junction kept 4 bases outside the gene matches. The CDR3 consists of 15 residues. CDR3 residues: CASSPRTSGRYEQYF. The DNA for the CDR3 is TGCGCCAGCAGCCCAAGGACTAGCGGGAGGTACGAGCAGTACTTC. Variable domain in full (rest from reference TRBV5-1 and TRBJ2-7): KAGVTQTPRYLIKTRGQQVTLSCSPISGHRSVSWYQQTPGQGLQFLFEYFSETQRNKGNFPGRFSGRQFSNSRSEMNVSTLELGDSALYLCASSPRTSGRYEQYFGPGTRLTVT.

The CDR3 DNA reads as TGCGCCAGCAGCCTCGCCCGCGGTGGCTTCGAGGCAGATACGCAGTATTTT. Translating it yields CASSLARGGFEADTQYF. The rearrangement joins TRBV5-1 to TRBJ2-3; D is uncertain. CDR1 and CDR2 from the germline V gene are SGHRS and YFSETQ. V was cut by 4 bases and J by 4 bases, with 22 bases left in between. There are 17 residues in the CDR3. Together with reference TRBV5-1 and TRBJ2-3, the CDR3 gives the full variable domain: KAGVTQTPRYLIKTRGQQVTLSCSPISGHRSVSWYQQTPGQGLQFLFEYFSETQRNKGNFPGRFSGRQFSNSRSEMNVSTLELGDSALYLCASSLARGGFEADTQYFGPGTRLTVL.

There are a few counts of this clonotype. The chain combines TRBV10-3 with TRBJ2-7, with D possibly matching TRBD2 (6 bases). The V end lost 10 bases, the J end lost 1 base, and 17 bases lay between the germline ends. There are 14 residues in the CDR3. CDR1 and CDR2 from the germline V gene are ENHRY and SYGVKD. The CDR3 coding sequence is TGTGCCACCACTAGGGACGGGGGTTCCTACGAGCAGTACTTC. Translating it yields CATTRDGGSYEQYF.

The rearrangement joins TRBV12-3 or TRBV12-4 to TRBJ2-3; 10 bases fit TRBD1. The CDR3 loop spans 14 amino acids. Trimming cost V 5 bases and J 1 base; bases outside gene matches: 0. CDR3 loop: CASSGQGGTDTQYF. CDR3 sequence (DNA): TGTGCCAGCAGTGGACAGGGGGGCACAGATACGCAGTATTTT.

The V gene is TRBV5-5, the J gene TRBJ2-3; 8 bases line up with TRBD2. The J segment lost 1 base and the V segment lost 6 bases, leaving 7 bases of the junction unmatched. The CDR3 extends over 15 amino acids. The germline V gene has CDR1 SGHKS and CDR2 YYEKEE (reference sequence). The CDR3 nucleotides are TGTGCCAGCAATGACAGGCGGGGGGGCACAGATACGCAGTATTTT. Translated, it gives CASNDRRGGTDTQYF.

The chain links TRBV20-1 to TRBJ2-2; D is undetermined. V was clipped by 3 bases and J by 5 bases, with 10 bases between them. CDR3 length equals 13 residues. The germline V gene encodes CDR1 DFQATT and CDR2 SNEGSKA (reference sequence). CDR3 DNA: TGCAGTGCTAGGGCCCTGGAGACCGGGGAGCTGTTTTTT. Its translation is CSARALETGELFF.

This chain joins TRBV27 and TRBJ2-1; D is uncertain. This CDR3 has 15 residues. Trimming removed 2 bases at V and 5 bases at J, with 13 bases between. Germline V gene data show CDR1 as MNHEY and CDR2 as SMNVEV (reference sequence). CDR3 nucleotide sequence: TGTGCCAGCAGTTTAGGATTTCGAAACGACAATGAGCAGTTCTTC. Translation gives CASSLGFRNDNEQFF.

This clonotype was counted a few times. V gene TRBV5-1 combines with J gene TRBJ1-2; D is possibly TRBD1 (6 bases). V was pared by 0 bases and J by 8 bases, with 26 bases between. The germline V gene has CDR1 SGHRS and CDR2 YFSETQ. The CDR3 spans 18 residues. The DNA for the CDR3 is TGCGCCAGCAGCTTGGACCCGGGACATCTACGAAGGCCGGGCGGCTACACCTTC. Translating it yields CASSLDPGHLRRPGGYTF.

This chain joins TRBV5-5 and TRBJ2-1; the match to TRBD1 covers 12 bases. V shed 0 bases, J shed 9 bases, and the junction held 4 bases outside the gene matches. The CDR3 consists of 15 residues. Germline-derived CDR1 and CDR2 are SGHKS and YYEKEE (reference sequence). The CDR3 nucleotides read TGTGCCAGCAGCTTGGTGGGACAGGGGGCAGTTGAGCAGTTCTTC. Translation gives CASSLVGQGAVEQFF.

This clonotype was seen many times. The chain couples TRBV12-3 or TRBV12-4 to TRBJ2-7; no clear D. The germline V and J ends were trimmed by 3 bases and 2 bases, with 11 bases remaining between them. The CDR3 loop spans 14 amino acids. CDR3 coding DNA: TGTGCCAGCAGTTTGGGCCTGGGTCCCTACGAGCAGTACTTC. Its protein product is CASSLGLGPYEQYF.

In its sample, this clonotype was seen a few times. The chain recombines TRBV5-8 with TRBJ2-5; no reliable D call. Germline V lookup: CDR1 SGHTS, CDR2 YDEGEE. This CDR3 is 14 amino acids long. The germline V and J ends were trimmed by 2 bases and 0 bases, with 8 bases remaining between them. CDR3 nucleotide sequence: TGTGCCAGCAGCTTTCCCCGGGACCAAGAGACCCAGTACTTC. This encodes CASSFPRDQETQYF.

This clonotype occurred a few times. This chain uses TRBV11-2 with TRBJ2-7; no clear D gene. The germline V gene has CDR1 SGHAT and CDR2 FQNNGV. The CDR3 runs to 12 residues. V shed 1 base and J shed 6 bases, with 7 bases lying between them. As DNA, the CDR3 is TGTGCCAGCAGCTTAGTTTCAACCGAGCAGTACTTC. Translated, it gives CASSLVSTEQYF.

The chain recombines TRBV10-3 with TRBJ2-7; TRBD1 matches at 7 bases. CDR1 is ENHRY, CDR2 SYGVKD, per germline. The CDR3 spans 13 residues. V shed 5 bases and J 7 bases; nucleotides not matched to a gene: 8. As DNA, the CDR3 is TGTGCCATCAGTCGGGACAGATTGGAAGAGCAGTACTTC. Translation: CAISRDRLEEQYF.

This chain uses TRBV2 with TRBJ1-2; a possible D gene is TRBD1 (5 bases). This CDR3 region has 12 residues. Trimming took 3 bases from V and 6 from J, leaving 8 bases between them. Germline CDR1 reads SNHLY; CDR2 reads FYNNEI. The CDR3 DNA reads TGTGCCAGCAGTGATCCGGGGGATGGCTACACCTTC. Encoded protein: CASSDPGDGYTF.

The table lists this clonotype with a few counts. The J gene is TRBJ2-5, the V gene TRBV6-6; D perhaps matches TRBD1 (6 bases). This CDR3 comprises 12 residues. Germline V gives CDR1 MNHNY, CDR2 SVGAGI (reference sequence). V shed 6 bases and J shed 3 bases, with 8 bases lying between them. The DNA of the CDR3 is TGTGCCAGCAGATCAGGGGAAGAGACCCAGTACTTC. Protein: CASRSGEETQYF.

In its sample, this clonotype was seen once. The chain combines TRBV3-1 with TRBJ1-2; unclear D gene. The V gene's germline CDR1 is LGHDT and CDR2 YNNKEL (reference sequence). The V and J ends lost 1 base and 7 bases respectively, with 4 bases between them. The CDR3 is made up of 11 amino acids. CDR3 loop: CASSQGVGYTF. The DNA of the CDR3 is TGTGCCAGCAGCCAAGGGGTTGGCTACACCTTC.

A few counts support this clonotype. The CDR3 nucleotides read TGCAGTGCTAGAGAATTTAGGGGCTACGAGCAGTACTTC. Its translation: CSAREFRGYEQYF. The rearrangement joins TRBV20-1 to TRBJ2-7; tentative D call: TRBD1 (5 bases). Trimming pared 0 bases from V and 3 bases from J, leaving 9 bases between. Per germline, CDR1 DFQATT and CDR2 SNEGSKA (reference sequence). The length of the CDR3 is 13 residues.

The chain recombines TRBV15 with TRBJ2-2, with D possibly called TRBD1 or TRBD2 (5 bases each). CDR3 size: 18 residues. The V gene's germline CDR1 is LNHNV and CDR2 YYDKDF (reference sequence). V was shortened by 1 base and J by 4 bases, with 19 bases between the two germline ends. The CDR3 here is CATSRGGTGDGFTGELFF. CDR3 coding DNA: TGTGCCACCAGCAGAGGGGGTACTGGGGACGGATTCACCGGGGAGCTGTTTTTT. Looking up the rest from reference TRBV15 and TRBJ2-2 gives the full variable domain: DAMVIQNPRYQVTQFGKPVTLSCSQTLNHNVMYWYQQKSSQAPKLLFHYYDKDFNNEADTPDNFQSRRPNTSFCFLDIRSPGLGDTAMYLCATSRGGTGDGFTGELFFGEGSRLTVL.

The chain has TRBV12-3 or TRBV12-4 and TRBJ2-1, with a possible D match to TRBD1 (5 bases). Trimming cost V 5 bases and J 5 bases, with 13 bases left between them. This CDR3 comprises 14 residues. For the CDR3, the DNA is TGTGCCAGCAGTACCGACAGAAATAACAATGAGCAGTTCTTC. Amino acid sequence: CASSTDRNNNEQFF.

This clonotype has more than one count but fewer than ten. The CDR3: CSASSKTEVNEKLFF. CDR3 sequence (DNA): TGCAGTGCTAGCTCTAAGACAGAAGTGAATGAAAAACTGTTTTTT. The chain combines TRBV20-1 with TRBJ1-4; maybe TRBD1 (5 bases). V shed 3 bases and J shed 5 bases, with 16 bases lying between them. CDR3 length equals 15 residues. Germline-derived CDR1 and CDR2 are DFQATT and SNEGSKA (reference sequence).

This clonotype was found a few times. The chain employs TRBV10-2 and TRBJ1-6, with D tentatively TRBD1 (6 bases). The CDR3 loop spans 14 amino acids. The V end was cut by 2 bases, the J end by 7 bases, with 9 bases between. Germline V gene lookup returns CDR1 WSHSY and CDR2 SAAADI. The CDR3 spells CASSEAGENSPLHF. The CDR3 DNA sequence: TGCGCCAGCAGTGAGGCAGGGGAAAATTCACCCCTCCACTTT.